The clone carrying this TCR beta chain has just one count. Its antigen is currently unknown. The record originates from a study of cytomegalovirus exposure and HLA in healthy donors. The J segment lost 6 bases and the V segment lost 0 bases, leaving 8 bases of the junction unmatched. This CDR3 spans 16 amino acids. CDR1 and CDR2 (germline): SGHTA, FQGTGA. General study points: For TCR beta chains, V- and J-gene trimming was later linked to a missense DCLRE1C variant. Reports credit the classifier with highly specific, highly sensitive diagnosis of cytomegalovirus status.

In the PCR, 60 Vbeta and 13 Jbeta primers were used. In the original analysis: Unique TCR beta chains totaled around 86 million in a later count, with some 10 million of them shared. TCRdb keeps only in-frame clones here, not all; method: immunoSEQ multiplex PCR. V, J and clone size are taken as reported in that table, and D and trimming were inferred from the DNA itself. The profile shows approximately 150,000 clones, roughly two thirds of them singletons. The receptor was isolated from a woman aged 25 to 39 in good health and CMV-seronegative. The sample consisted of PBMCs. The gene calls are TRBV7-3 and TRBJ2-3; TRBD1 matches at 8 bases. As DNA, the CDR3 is TGTGCCAGCAGCTTAACAGGGCAGGGGGCAGGGGATACGCAGTATTTT. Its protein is CASSLTGQGAGDTQYF. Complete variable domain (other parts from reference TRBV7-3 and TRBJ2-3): GAGVSQTPSNKVTEKGKYVELRCDPISGHTALYWYRQSLGQGPEFLIYFQGTGAADDSGLPNDRFFAVRPEGSVSTLKIQRTERGDSAVYLCASSLTGQGAGDTQYFGPGTRLTVL.